The 26 T cell receptor beta chains presented below share a single source sample, sequenced in a study of T cells in Graves' hyperthyroidism and ophthalmopathy. It was RNA transcripts that yielded the amplified TCR beta CDR3 regions. In the first-round RT-PCR of the TCR CDR3, the HTBI primer set was used. TCRdb itself ran the multiplex PCR reads through MiXCR, one entry per CDR3 protein. The table has a few hundred thousand distinct CDR3 sequences, around 13% seen once. The specimen was blood. The source of these receptors is a woman in her 30s with Graves' hyperthyroidism that later progressed to Graves' ophthalmopathy.

Points on this clonotype: It may be a read error: a sequence one base away is much more abundant. The chain employs TRBV6-1 and TRBJ2-5, with TRBD2 matching 7 bases. This CDR3 is built from 14 residues. Germline-derived CDR1 and CDR2 are MNHNS and SASEGT. DNA for the CDR3: TGTGCCGCCGGGGGAAGCGGGGCCCAAGAGAGCCAGTACTTC. Translation gives CAAGGSGAQESQYF.

This clonotype has a count of ten or more. The chain employs TRBV29-1 and TRBJ2-5, with a tentative D call TRBD1 (5 bases). There are 12 residues in the CDR3. CDR1 is SQVTM and CDR2 is ANQGSEA in the germline V gene. Trimming shortened V by 2 bases and J by 5 bases, and 9 bases separated the two germline ends. This CDR3 is CSVETGWETQYF. As DNA, the CDR3 is TGCAGCGTTGAAACAGGATGGGAGACCCAGTACTTC.

This clonotype was detected ten times or more. V is TRBV19 and J is TRBJ1-1; 7 bases agree with TRBD1. Germline assignment: CDR1 LNHDA and CDR2 SQIVND (reference sequence). This CDR3 is 14 amino acids long. After removal of 4 bases from V and 8 bases from J, the junction contained 10 bases not matched to a gene. The DNA for the CDR3 is TGTGCCAGTAGTAGGACAGGAAAATCGGAGGAAGCTTTCTTT. Amino acid sequence: CASSRTGKSEEAFF.

Note on this clonotype: A clone one base away is much larger, so this may be a read error. The gene calls are TRBV15 and TRBJ2-3; 8 bases match TRBD1. CDR1 LNHNV and CDR2 YYDKDF come from the germline V gene (reference sequence). The CDR3 sequence is 16 residues long. CDR3 protein: CATSKGTGNLTDMQYF. CDR3 in DNA: TGTGCCACCAGCAAAGGGACAGGCAACCTCACAGATATGCAGTATTTT.

This clonotype was seen repeatedly, ten times or more. The CDR3 spells CASSQVAGETQYF. CDR3 nucleotides: TGCGCCAGCAGCCAAGTGGCGGGGGAGACCCAGTACTTC. The V and J genes are TRBV4-1 and TRBJ2-5, with D perhaps TRBD2 (6 bases). The CDR3 runs 13 residues. Germline CDR1 MGHRA, CDR2 YSYEKL. V lost 1 base and J 5 bases, leaving 8 bases between the germline ends.

The chain couples TRBV5-8 to TRBJ2-7; 10 positions agree with TRBD2. Unmatched junction bases numbered 6, after V lost 3 bases and J lost 6 bases. The CDR3 has 14 amino acids. From germline, CDR1 is SGHTS and CDR2 YDEGEE. The CDR3 sequence: CASSYLAGVVEQYF. As DNA, the CDR3 is TGTGCCAGCAGCTACCTAGCGGGAGTGGTCGAGCAGTACTTC.

This clonotype appeared a few times. The chain employs TRBV7-8 and TRBJ2-1, with 8 positions matching TRBD1. The germline V gene has CDR1 SGHVS and CDR2 FQNEAQ. J gave up 4 bases and V 0 bases, and 5 bases lay outside the gene matches. The CDR3 extends over 16 amino acids. CDR3 sequence: CASSLALGTGYNEQFF. CDR3 nucleotide sequence: TGTGCCAGCAGCTTAGCGCTCGGGACAGGATACAATGAGCAGTTCTTC.

The rearrangement links TRBV11-3 to TRBJ2-7; possible D gene TRBD1, 5 bases. Between the trimmed V and J ends, which lost 5 bases and 6 bases, there was a span of 20 bases. The germline CDR1 and CDR2 sequences are SGHNT and YENEEA. This CDR3 contains 15 residues. CDR3 region: CASSPGPQQGGEQYF. CDR3 sequence (DNA): TGTGCCAGCAGCCCCGGGCCCCAGCAGGGTGGCGAGCAGTACTTC.

This chain connects TRBV28 to TRBJ1-1, with 7 bases aligning to TRBD1. The CDR3 is made up of 13 amino acids. With 6 bases clipped from V and 3 bases from J, the junction kept 4 bases outside the gene matches. The germline V gene encodes CDR1 MDHEN and CDR2 SYDVKM. In DNA form, the CDR3 reads TGTGCCAGCAGGCTAGGGGGCTACACTGAAGCTTTCTTT. This translates into CASRLGGYTEAFF.

V usage is TRBV7-2 and J usage is TRBJ1-2, with D hard to call. Trimming removed 1 base from V and 8 bases from J, with 8 bases in between. Germline CDR1 SGHTA, CDR2 FQGNSA. The CDR3 has 12 residues. The CDR3 DNA reads TGTACCAGCAGCTTAGGACCCGGCGGCTACACCTTC. Translating gives CTSSLGPGGYTF. Filled out from reference TRBV7-2 and TRBJ1-2, the complete variable domain reads GAGVSQSPSNKVTEKGKDVELRCDPISGHTALYWYRQSLGQGLEFLIYFQGNSAPDKSGLPSDRFSAERTGGSVSTLTIQRTQQEDSAVYLCTSSLGPGGYTFGSGTRLTVV.

This clonotype was seen a few times. The chain uses TRBV20-1 and TRBJ2-7; the D call may be TRBD1 or TRBD2 (5 bases each). The CDR3 has 16 residues. Germline V gives CDR1 DFQATT, CDR2 SNEGSKA (reference sequence). V was trimmed by 0 bases and J by 2 bases, leaving 17 bases between them. The chain's CDR3 is CSARDYTGQRTYEQYF. CDR3 nucleotides: TGCAGTGCTAGAGATTATACGGGGCAGCGGACCTACGAGCAGTACTTC.

This clonotype was counted at least ten times. This chain joins TRBV29-1 and TRBJ2-2, with a tentative D call TRBD1 (6 bases). Trimming took off 6 bases at V and 1 base at J, with 21 bases between the two ends. There are 17 residues in the CDR3. Germline CDR1 reads SQVTM; CDR2 reads ANQGSEA. CDR3 loop: CSVPNGQKGENTGELFF. DNA for the CDR3: TGCAGCGTACCCAACGGACAGAAGGGGGAGAACACCGGGGAGCTGTTTTTT.

The V gene is TRBV13, the J gene TRBJ2-7, with D perhaps given as TRBD1 or TRBD2 (5 bases each). Per the germline V gene, CDR1 is PRHDT and CDR2 is FYEKMQ (reference sequence). V lost 5 bases and J 2 bases, leaving 13 bases between the germline ends. This CDR3 comprises 14 residues. The CDR3 here is CASSPWDQTYEQYF. The CDR3 bases are TGTGCCAGCAGCCCCTGGGACCAGACCTACGAGCAGTACTTC.

This clonotype has ten or more counts. The chain recombines TRBV9 with TRBJ2-1; TRBD2 matches 7 bases. CDR3 length equals 16 residues. Germline loops: CDR1 SGDLS, CDR2 YYNGEE. V was pared by 0 bases and J by 10 bases, with 13 bases of the junction left unmatched. The CDR3 spells CASSVEGLAALGEQFF. The CDR3 nucleotides read TGTGCCAGCAGCGTAGAAGGCCTAGCGGCACTTGGCGAGCAGTTCTTC.

The chain is built from TRBV4-2 and TRBJ1-6, with D perhaps TRBD1 (6 bases). The germline V gene encodes CDR1 LGHNA and CDR2 YNFKEQ. This CDR3 has 16 amino acids. Trimming cost V 1 base and J 8 bases, with 15 bases left between them. The CDR3 region has the DNA TGTGCCAGCAGCCAAGTGGTGGGACAAGGCTATTCACCCCTCCACTTT. It translates to CASSQVVGQGYSPLHF.

This clonotype was seen at least ten times. The chain links TRBV7-9 to TRBJ2-7, with 8 positions matching TRBD1. The CDR3 is made up of 13 amino acids. V lost 8 bases and J lost 0; bases outside the gene matches: 3. The germline CDR1 and CDR2 sequences are SEHNR and FQNEAQ (reference sequence). CDR3 DNA: TGTGCCAGCGGAACAGGGGGCTCCTACGAGCAGTACTTC. It is translated as CASGTGGSYEQYF.

This clonotype was detected many times. The chain combines TRBV12-3 or TRBV12-4 with TRBJ2-7, with D uncertain. The CDR3 is made up of 12 amino acids. V lost 2 bases and J lost 1, with 3 bases in between. This CDR3 reads CASSLTSYEQYF. The CDR3 DNA reads TGTGCCAGCAGTTTAACGTCCTACGAGCAGTACTTC.

The sample holds many counts of this clonotype. The V gene is TRBV7-3, the J gene TRBJ1-1; TRBD1 might be the D (5 bases). Per germline, CDR1 SGHTA and CDR2 FQGTGA. V lost 5 bases and J 0 bases, leaving 16 bases between the germline ends. The CDR3 length is 16 residues. The DNA for the CDR3 is TGTGCCAGCAGCCCGGGGGAGTGGGGCCTGAACACTGAAGCTTTCTTT. Protein sequence: CASSPGEWGLNTEAFF.

On this clonotype itself: This sequence may be a read error, since a much larger clone differs from it by one base. The chain combines TRBV6-2 or TRBV6-3 with TRBJ2-3; 7 positions match TRBD2. This CDR3 contains 16 residues. The germline V gene encodes CDR1 MNHEY and CDR2 SVGEGT. The ends lost 5 bases at V and 2 bases at J; junction bases unmatched: 10. Here the CDR3 DNA reads TGTGCCAGCAGTGGATGGGGGGGACCTTACACAGATACGCAGTATTTT. Its translation: CASSGWGGPYTDTQYF.

This clonotype was recorded many times. The chain couples TRBV7-2 to TRBJ1-1; possible D gene TRBD1, 5 bases. With 2 bases removed from V and 2 bases from J, the gap between germline ends came to 12 bases. CDR1 is SGHTA and CDR2 is FQGNSA in the germline V gene. The CDR3 totals 15 residues. DNA for the CDR3: TGTGCCAGCAGCTTACTGGGGGGAGGAAACACTGAAGCTTTCTTT. It is translated as CASSLLGGGNTEAFF. Supplemented by reference TRBV7-2 and TRBJ1-1, the full variable domain reads GAGVSQSPSNKVTEKGKDVELRCDPISGHTALYWYRQSLGQGLEFLIYFQGNSAPDKSGLPSDRFSAERTGGSVSTLTIQRTQQEDSAVYLCASSLLGGGNTEAFFGQGTRLTVV.

This clonotype turned up a few times. The V call is TRBV19, the J call TRBJ2-1; 7 positions match TRBD1. The germline V gene encodes CDR1 LNHDA and CDR2 SQIVND (reference sequence). The ends lost 8 bases at V and 7 bases at J; junction bases unmatched: 5. CDR3 length: 12 amino acids. CDR3 sequence reads: CASEGQTNEQFF. CDR3 DNA sequence: TGTGCCAGTGAGGGACAGACAAATGAGCAGTTCTTC.

The V and J genes are TRBV3-1 and TRBJ2-2; D is perhaps TRBD2 (5 bases). Trimming took off 1 base at V and 0 bases at J, with 9 bases between the two ends. This CDR3 comprises 16 residues. Per the germline V gene, CDR1 is LGHDT and CDR2 is YNNKEL (reference sequence). The CDR3 nucleotides are TGTGCCAGCAGCCAAGCGGGATTCGCGAACACCGGGGAGCTGTTTTTT. The encoded protein is CASSQAGFANTGELFF.

Note on this clonotype: A much larger clone sits a single nucleotide away, making a read error possible. CDR3 sequence: CSARGSDDDQPQHF. The CDR3 bases are TGCAGTGCTAGAGGATCGGACGACGATCAGCCCCAGCATTTT. The J gene is TRBJ1-5, the V gene TRBV20-1, with D uncertain. This CDR3 is 14 amino acids long. The V and J ends lost 1 base and 5 bases respectively, with 12 bases between them. CDR1 is DFQATT and CDR2 is SNEGSKA in the germline V gene (reference sequence).

The chain has TRBV25-1 and TRBJ2-2; tentative D call: TRBD2 (6 bases). Trimming removed 4 bases at V and 3 bases at J, with 6 bases between. The CDR3 spans 13 residues. The germline V gene encodes CDR1 MGHDK and CDR2 SYGVNS. This chain's CDR3 is CASSGGDTGELFF. As DNA, the CDR3 is TGTGCCAGCAGTGGGGGGGACACCGGGGAGCTGTTTTTT.

This clonotype was found many times. The chain is built from TRBV5-8 and TRBJ2-2; possible D gene TRBD2, 6 bases. Germline CDR1 is SGHTS and CDR2 is YDEGEE. Trimming took off 4 bases at V and 6 bases at J, with 10 bases between the two ends. The CDR3 runs to 13 residues. CDR3 nucleotides: TGTGCCAGCAGCCCGCGGGGCGCCGGGGAGCTGTTTTTT. This encodes CASSPRGAGELFF.

The chain carries TRBV4-1 and TRBJ2-4; 7 bases fit TRBD1. The ends lost 3 bases at V and 0 bases at J; junction bases unmatched: 8. The germline V gene encodes CDR1 MGHRA and CDR2 YSYEKL. The CDR3 has 17 amino acids. The CDR3 coding sequence is TGCGCCAGCAGCCAGGATAAACAGGGGATAGCCAAAAACATTCAGTACTTC. It codes for CASSQDKQGIAKNIQYF.